Listed below are T cell receptor beta chains from one sample, sequenced in a study of human T cells and chemical hapten exposure. Using its own MiXCR run on the RACE reads, TCRdb lists one record per CDR3 protein. Found here are roughly 380,000 distinct CDR3 sequences, about 6.3% of them singletons; the top ten hold 5% to 6%. The input for sequencing was whole blood, taken in connection with sensitization to the hapten diphenylcyclopropenone (DPC). The receptors derive from a woman under 30 with alopecia areata. Some clones in this sample may be carry-over from other donors' samples. The CDR3 runs from the conserved cysteine through the conserved F or W. A D gene is named only where the DNA matches it firmly. Clone size, where shown, is once, few, many, or a class for clones that have expanded.

d_gene: TRBD1
v_gene: TRBV9
j_gene: TRBJ1-6
abundance: few
CDR3nt: TGTGCCAGCAGTCTAGGGGCGGGACAGGCGGATTCACCCCTCCACTTT
CDR3aa: CASSLGAGQADSPLHF

d_gene: -
v_gene: TRBV4-3
j_gene: TRBJ2-6
abundance: few
CDR3nt: TGCGCCAGCAGCTCGCAGACCGGTTCTGGGGCCAACGTCCTGACTTTC
CDR3aa: CASSSQTGSGANVLTF

d_gene: TRBD2
v_gene: TRBV7-2
j_gene: TRBJ2-3
abundance: few
CDR3nt: TGTGCCAGCTTAGCGGGGAGGAGCACAGATACGCAGTATTTT
CDR3aa: CASLAGRSTDTQYF

d_gene: -
v_gene: TRBV6-2/TRBV6-3
j_gene: TRBJ1-5
abundance: -
CDR3nt: TGTGCCAGCAGTCCCCAGCTGGGGAGGGCCGGCCAGCCCCAGCATTTT
CDR3aa: CASSPQLGRAGQPQHF

d_gene: TRBD1
v_gene: TRBV7-9
j_gene: TRBJ1-1
abundance: many
CDR3nt: TGTGCCAGCAGCCCTACCCAACAGGGGCAGGCTTTCTTT
CDR3aa: CASSPTQQGQAFF

d_gene: TRBD1
v_gene: TRBV5-1
j_gene: TRBJ1-1
abundance: few
CDR3nt: TGCGCCAGCAGCTGGTGGACAGGGACGGTAGGAAACACTGAAGCTTTCTTT
CDR3aa: CASSWWTGTVGNTEAFF

d_gene: -
v_gene: TRBV20-1
j_gene: TRBJ1-4
abundance: many
CDR3nt: TGCAGTGCCACAGGACATGAAAAACTGTTTTTT
CDR3aa: CSATGHEKLFF

d_gene: -
v_gene: TRBV29-1
j_gene: TRBJ1-1
abundance: few
CDR3nt: TGCAGCTCTGACCAGGGGAACACTGAAGCTTTCTTT
CDR3aa: CSSDQGNTEAFF

d_gene: -
v_gene: TRBV10-3
j_gene: TRBJ2-3
abundance: many
CDR3nt: TGTGCCATCAGTGAGGAGGGGACTCCGAGAACAGATACGCAGTATTTT
CDR3aa: CAISEEGTPRTDTQYF

d_gene: TRBD2
v_gene: TRBV28
j_gene: TRBJ2-7
abundance: -
CDR3nt: TGTGCCAGCAAGGGCGGGGGGAGCCCCTACGAGCAGTACTTC
CDR3aa: CASKGGGSPYEQYF

d_gene: -
v_gene: TRBV4-2
j_gene: TRBJ1-2
abundance: many
CDR3nt: TGTGCCAGCAGCCAAGGCCGGGCCAGGGAAGGATATGGCTACACCTTC
CDR3aa: CASSQGRAREGYGYTF

d_gene: -
v_gene: TRBV11-2
j_gene: TRBJ1-1
abundance: many
CDR3nt: TGTGCCAGCAGCTTAGTCTCTCCACTGGGCACTGAAGCTTTCTTT
CDR3aa: CASSLVSPLGTEAFF

d_gene: TRBD1
v_gene: TRBV6-1
j_gene: TRBJ2-1
abundance: -
CDR3nt: TGTGCCGGCGCGGGTTTCGGACAGGGTGGCGAGCAGTTCTTC
CDR3aa: CAGAGFGQGGEQFF

d_gene: TRBD2
v_gene: TRBV20-1
j_gene: TRBJ2-3
abundance: -
CDR3nt: TGCAGTGCTAGGAGCCTAGCGGGGTACACAGATACGCAGTATTTT
CDR3aa: CSARSLAGYTDTQYF

d_gene: -
v_gene: TRBV2
j_gene: TRBJ2-2
abundance: few
CDR3nt: TGTGCCAGCAGGGAAGGGGTCGGGGAGCTGTTTTTT
CDR3aa: CASREGVGELFF

d_gene: -
v_gene: TRBV12-3/TRBV12-4
j_gene: TRBJ2-1
abundance: -
CDR3nt: TGTGCCCTGCCCTTGGAGGGGAAAAGCTACAATGAGCAGTTCTTC
CDR3aa: CALPLEGKSYNEQFF

d_gene: -
v_gene: TRBV7-9
j_gene: TRBJ1-1
abundance: many
CDR3nt: TGTGCCAGCAGGGACGGGGAAGTTGAAGCTTTCTTT
CDR3aa: CASRDGEVEAFF

d_gene: -
v_gene: TRBV7-2
j_gene: TRBJ2-1
abundance: -
CDR3nt: TGTGCCAGCAGCTCGCAGGGAATTGTCTACAATGAGCAGTTCTTC
CDR3aa: CASSSQGIVYNEQFF

d_gene: -
v_gene: TRBV6-5
j_gene: TRBJ1-5
abundance: many
CDR3nt: TGTGCCAGCAGTCTTGGTCGGGGGAGTCAGCCCCAGCATTTT
CDR3aa: CASSLGRGSQPQHF

d_gene: -
v_gene: TRBV12-3/TRBV12-4
j_gene: TRBJ1-2
abundance: many
CDR3nt: TGTGCCAGCAGTTTAAGGCCGGTCTATGGCTACACCTTC
CDR3aa: CASSLRPVYGYTF

d_gene: -
v_gene: TRBV4-2
j_gene: TRBJ1-1
abundance: few
CDR3nt: TGTGCCAGCAGCCAAGATCATAATGGGGGAACTGAAGCTTTCTTT
CDR3aa: CASSQDHNGGTEAFF

d_gene: -
v_gene: TRBV20-1
j_gene: TRBJ1-1
abundance: many
CDR3nt: TGCAGTGCTAGACATAAAGACACTGAAGCTTTCTTT
CDR3aa: CSARHKDTEAFF

d_gene: -
v_gene: TRBV18
j_gene: TRBJ1-4
abundance: few
CDR3nt: TGTGCCAGCTCACCTGCGGACCCTAATGAAAAACTGTTTTTT
CDR3aa: CASSPADPNEKLFF

d_gene: TRBD1
v_gene: TRBV28
j_gene: TRBJ1-1
abundance: few
CDR3nt: TGTGCCAGCAGTTTGCCAGGGGGGAGGGTTACTGAAGCTTTCTTT
CDR3aa: CASSLPGGRVTEAFF

d_gene: -
v_gene: TRBV7-9
j_gene: TRBJ2-3
abundance: few
CDR3nt: TGTGCCAGCAGCTTAGGGATTACCCCCAATACGCAGTATTTT
CDR3aa: CASSLGITPNTQYF

d_gene: TRBD1
v_gene: TRBV4-2
j_gene: TRBJ1-1
abundance: few
CDR3nt: TGTGCCAGCAGCCAGACAGGGGGCGTTGGTACTGAAGCTTTCTTT
CDR3aa: CASSQTGGVGTEAFF

d_gene: -
v_gene: TRBV4-2
j_gene: TRBJ1-1
abundance: many
CDR3nt: TGTGCCAGCAGCCAACCAGGGAGAGGGTTGAACACTGAAGCTTTCTTT
CDR3aa: CASSQPGRGLNTEAFF

d_gene: -
v_gene: TRBV27
j_gene: TRBJ2-3
abundance: few
CDR3nt: TGTGCCAGCAGTCCGAAACACCTCACAGATACGCAGTATTTT
CDR3aa: CASSPKHLTDTQYF

d_gene: -
v_gene: TRBV3-1
j_gene: TRBJ2-3
abundance: -
CDR3nt: TGTGCCAGCAGCCAATTCGGCGGAGATACGCAGTATTTT
CDR3aa: CASSQFGGDTQYF

d_gene: -
v_gene: TRBV28
j_gene: TRBJ2-2
abundance: few
CDR3nt: TGTGCCAGTCTAGAGTTTCAGGGAGACGTTGGGGAGCTGTTTTTT
CDR3aa: CASLEFQGDVGELFF

d_gene: TRBD1
v_gene: TRBV4-3
j_gene: TRBJ1-1
abundance: medium-sized
CDR3nt: TGCGCCAGCAGCCAAGATCCCGCAGGGGGCGGCACTGAAGCTTTCTTT
CDR3aa: CASSQDPAGGGTEAFF

d_gene: -
v_gene: TRBV5-4
j_gene: TRBJ1-4
abundance: -
CDR3nt: TGTGCCAGCAGCTCCTTGGGAGGGGTAGAAAAACTGTTTTTT
CDR3aa: CASSSLGGVEKLFF

d_gene: -
v_gene: TRBV18
j_gene: TRBJ1-2
abundance: once
CDR3nt: TGTGCCAGCTCACCGGCGGAGACAGCTGGCTACACCTTC
CDR3aa: CASSPAETAGYTF

d_gene: -
v_gene: TRBV12-3/TRBV12-4
j_gene: TRBJ2-2
abundance: many
CDR3nt: TGTGCCAGCAGTTTCCAGGGTGACACCGGGGAGCTGTTTTTT
CDR3aa: CASSFQGDTGELFF

d_gene: TRBD1
v_gene: TRBV28
j_gene: TRBJ1-6
abundance: many
CDR3nt: TGTGCCAGCAGTTTGACTCGACAGGGAGGTTCACCCCTCCACTTT
CDR3aa: CASSLTRQGGSPLHF